Below, 17 T cell receptor beta chains from the same sample are listed, as sequenced in a study of T cell changes during pregnancy in multiple sclerosis. The assay was immunoSEQ multiplex PCR, and TCRdb's table has in-frame clones only and misses some. The repertoire holds over 70,000 clones, with approximately 90% as singletons. The sample in question was peripheral blood, obtained in the first trimester of pregnancy. The receptors come from a female donor in good health, enrolled as a control in a pregnancy study.

This clone has only one observation. The CDR3 coding sequence is TGTGCCAGCAGTGAAGTCCCAGGGATTGTGGGGTTCTTC. Residues: CASSEVPGIVGFF. The chain is built from TRBV2 and TRBJ2-1; TRBD1 might be the D (5 bases). The length of the CDR3 is 13 residues. The germline V gene encodes CDR1 SNHLY and CDR2 FYNNEI. V lost 1 base and J 15 bases, leaving 16 bases between the germline ends. The full variable domain, with the rest looked up from reference TRBV2 and TRBJ2-1, is EPEVTQTPSHQVTQMGQEVILRCVPISNHLYFYWYRQILGQKVEFLVSFYNNEISEKSEIFDDQFSVERPDGSNFTLKIRSTKLEDSAMYFCASSEVPGIVGFFGPGTRLTVL.

The CDR3 protein is CASSQDLAGSFTDTQYF. The CDR3 DNA reads TGCGCCAGCAGCCAAGATCTGGCGGGGTCCTTCACAGATACGCAGTATTTT. This chain links TRBV4-1 with TRBJ2-3; D might be TRBD2 (6 bases). CDR3 length: 17 amino acids. V lost 0 bases to trimming and J lost 2 bases, with 15 bases between them. The germline gives CDR1 MGHRA, CDR2 YSYEKL.

Of note for this clone: Distinct nucleotide sequences in the sample also encode this CDR3. This chain connects TRBV7-6 to TRBJ1-1, with D possibly TRBD1 on 6 matching bases. The CDR3 is 13 amino acids. Trimming removed 6 bases at V and 1 base at J, with 9 bases between. Germline V gene lookup returns CDR1 SGHVS and CDR2 FNYEAQ. The CDR3 sequence: CASSLQGNTEAFF. The CDR3, as DNA: TGTGCCAGCAGTTTACAGGGGAACACTGAAGCTTTCTTT.

The V gene is TRBV7-2, the J gene TRBJ1-1; TRBD1 matches at 7 bases. V shed 4 bases and J 8 bases; nucleotides not matched to a gene: 19. The CDR3 covers 17 residues. Germline-derived CDR1 and CDR2 are SGHTA and FQGNSA. The CDR3 coding sequence is TGTGCCAGCAGCTACTCCGGGACAGCCATCACCCCCGCCGAAGCTTTCTTT. This sequence encodes CASSYSGTAITPAEAFF.

This sequence joins TRBV5-6 and TRBJ1-2; no definite D call. The CDR3 spans 13 residues. The V gene's germline CDR1 is SGHDT and CDR2 YYEEEE. The V end lost 7 bases, the J end lost 5 bases, and 15 bases lay between the germline ends. The CDR3 region is CASRGPELYGYTF. CDR3 bases: TGTGCCAGCCGCGGTCCTGAATTATATGGCTACACCTTC. Complete variable domain (other parts from reference TRBV5-6 and TRBJ1-2): DAGVTQSPTHLIKTRGQQVTLRCSPKSGHDTVSWYQQALGQGPQFIFQYYEEEERQRGNFPDRFSGHQFPNYSSELNVNALLLGDSALYLCASRGPELYGYTFGSGTRLTVV.

The chain is built from TRBV7-2 and TRBJ2-3; 15 bases agree with TRBD2. V lost 1 base, J lost 5 bases, and 4 bases stayed unmatched. The CDR3 runs to 17 residues. From germline, CDR1 is SGHTA and CDR2 FQGNSA. The CDR3 sequence is CASSLGTSGGAVDTQYF. The CDR3 region has the DNA TGTGCCAGCAGCTTAGGGACTAGCGGGGGGGCCGTAGATACGCAGTATTTT.

The chain has TRBV15 and TRBJ1-1; 8 nucleotides line up with TRBD1. The junction had 5 bases not matched to a gene; V was cut back by 1 base and J by 4 bases. The germline CDR1 and CDR2 sequences are LNHNV and YYDKDF (reference sequence). CDR3 length equals 15 residues. This CDR3 is CATSRARTGSTEAFF. For the CDR3, the DNA is TGTGCCACCAGCAGAGCCAGGACAGGGAGCACTGAAGCTTTCTTT. The entire variable domain, with the rest obtained from reference TRBV15 and TRBJ1-1, is as follows: DAMVIQNPRYQVTQFGKPVTLSCSQTLNHNVMYWYQQKSSQAPKLLFHYYDKDFNNEADTPDNFQSRRPNTSFCFLDIRSPGLGDTAMYLCATSRARTGSTEAFFGQGTRLTVV.

The V and J genes are TRBV7-8 and TRBJ1-5; weak D call: TRBD1 (5 bases). CDR1 and CDR2 from the germline V gene are SGHVS and FQNEAQ. The CDR3 is made up of 14 amino acids. The ends were cut back, 0 bases at V and 5 bases at J, with 8 bases in the middle. The CDR3 nucleotides read TGTGCCAGCAGCTTAGCCGACAGATATCAGCCCCAGCATTTT. Translation gives CASSLADRYQPQHF.

This chain connects TRBV7-9 to TRBJ1-6; no clear D. CDR1 SEHNR and CDR2 FQNEAQ come from the germline V gene (reference sequence). The CDR3 totals 15 residues. V dropped 3 bases and J dropped 7 bases, with 13 bases sitting between them. The CDR3 region is CASSLVAGQNSPLHF. In DNA, the CDR3 is TGTGCCAGCAGCTTGGTGGCAGGTCAAAATTCACCCCTCCACTTT.

This chain joins TRBV5-4 and TRBJ2-5; D call uncertain. The V end lost 0 bases, the J end lost 5 bases, and 8 bases lay between the germline ends. Germline V lookup: CDR1 SGHNT, CDR2 YYREEE (reference sequence). This CDR3 has 13 residues. CDR3 in DNA: TGTGCCAGCAGCTTGGATACGCGGGAGACCCAGTACTTC. The encoded protein is CASSLDTRETQYF.

For the CDR3, the DNA is TGTGCCAGCAGCCCCCCTATCGTTCTTCGGCAGTACTTC. Translation: CASSPPIVLRQYF. The rearrangement uses TRBV7-8 and TRBJ2-7; D is ambiguous. Germline CDR1 SGHVS, CDR2 FQNEAQ. The CDR3 spans 13 residues. V lost 5 bases and J lost 9, with 17 bases in between.

This chain links TRBV9 with TRBJ2-2; 7 positions match TRBD1. The CDR3 length is 18 residues. Germline V gives CDR1 SGDLS, CDR2 YYNGEE. After removal of 4 bases from V and 2 bases from J, the junction contained 14 bases not matched to a gene. The CDR3 DNA is TGTGCCAGCAGCCCACAGAGGTCCGGGACAGCAAACACCGGGGAGCTGTTTTTT. Translation gives CASSPQRSGTANTGELFF.

The V gene is TRBV27, the J gene TRBJ2-7, with TRBD1 matching 8 bases. The germline gives CDR1 MNHEY, CDR2 SMNVEV (reference sequence). J was trimmed by 4 bases and V by 5 bases; bases with no gene match: 10. The CDR3 is made up of 15 amino acids. For the CDR3, the DNA is TGTGCCAGCAGTAAACGACAGGGGATTGTTTACGAGCAGTACTTC. It yields the protein CASSKRQGIVYEQYF.

The V gene is TRBV5-1, the J gene TRBJ1-2; TRBD1 agrees at 7 bases. Trimming took 3 bases from V and 8 from J; bases not matched to a gene: 7. This CDR3 has 13 residues. Germline V gives CDR1 SGHRS, CDR2 YFSETQ. The CDR3 DNA is TGCGCCAGCAGCTCCAAGGGGGCGGGGGGCTACACCTTC. It specifies CASSSKGAGGYTF.

The chain carries TRBV7-2 and TRBJ1-1; D is unresolved. The V gene's germline CDR1 is SGHTA and CDR2 FQGNSA. V lost 2 bases, J lost 0 bases, and 7 bases lay in between. There are 14 residues in the CDR3. This CDR3 reads CASSLRGLNTEAFF. DNA of the CDR3: TGTGCCAGCAGCTTACGGGGATTGAACACTGAAGCTTTCTTT.

In its sample, this clone was seen once. The rearrangement links TRBV6-6 to TRBJ1-3; 7 nucleotides align to TRBD1. The junction had 6 bases not matched to a gene; V was cut back by 6 bases and J by 4 bases. The CDR3 sequence is 14 residues long. Germline V gene lookup returns CDR1 MNHNY and CDR2 SVGAGI (reference sequence). The CDR3 loop reads CASSLGGAGNTIYF. For the CDR3, the DNA is TGTGCCAGCAGCCTAGGGGGCGCGGGAAACACCATATATTTT.

The chain uses TRBV15 and TRBJ2-7; the D gene is possibly TRBD2 (5 bases). Trimming pared 3 bases from V and 7 bases from J, leaving 13 bases between. CDR1 is LNHNV, CDR2 YYDKDF, per germline (reference sequence). The CDR3 has 13 amino acids. The CDR3 DNA is TGTGCCACCAGCAGCTTCACCTCGGGGGAGCAGTACTTC. Its translation: CATSSFTSGEQYF. Complete variable domain (other parts from reference TRBV15 and TRBJ2-7): DAMVIQNPRYQVTQFGKPVTLSCSQTLNHNVMYWYQQKSSQAPKLLFHYYDKDFNNEADTPDNFQSRRPNTSFCFLDIRSPGLGDTAMYLCATSSFTSGEQYFGPGTRLTVT.